This is a list of T cell receptor beta chains from one sample in a study of cytomegalovirus exposure and HLA in healthy donors. The data were produced by immunoSEQ multiplex PCR, yet TCRdb's version contains in-frame clones alone and is incomplete. The sample carries nearly 200,000 clones, roughly four fifths recorded once. The specimen was PBMCs. Source of these receptors: a boy aged 2 to 9 in good health and CMV-seronegative. CDR3s include the opening cysteine and the closing phenylalanine or tryptophan. A D gene is named only where the DNA matches it firmly. A clone size is listed for some rows: how often the clone was seen (once, few, many), or a class if it is expanded.

NA,TRBJ2-1,TRBV7-9,TRBD1,TGTGCCAGCGAGACAGGGGGTCGCAATGAGCAGTTCTTC,CASETGGRNEQFF
few,TRBJ1-1,TRBV18,NA,TGTGCCAGCTCACCCCGGGTGGCGAACACTGAAGCTTTCTTT,CASSPRVANTEAFF
NA,TRBJ2-6,TRBV4-2,NA,TGTGCCAGCAGCCACGGACTGTTCTCCGGGGCCAACGTCCTGACTTTC,CASSHGLFSGANVLTF
NA,TRBJ2-1,TRBV18,NA,TGTGCCAGCTCACCACGTGAGGGGGTCTACAATGAGCAGTTCTTC,CASSPREGVYNEQFF
NA,TRBJ1-5,TRBV23-1,NA,TGCGCCAGCGGCCTTTGGAGACAGCCCCAGCATTTT,CASGLWRQPQHF
NA,TRBJ2-5,TRBV9,TRBD1,TGTGCCAGCAGCGTCCGGGACAGTCCCGAAGAGACCCAGTACTTC,CASSVRDSPEETQYF
NA,TRBJ2-1,TRBV7-2,NA,TGTGCCAGCACCATGTGGGGTATGGGGCACAATGAGCAGTTCTTC,CASTMWGMGHNEQFF
NA,TRBJ1-1,TRBV10-3,TRBD1,TGTGCCATCAGTGAGTCCCGAAAATTGACAGGGGGCACTGAAGCTTTCTTT,CAISESRKLTGGTEAFF
NA,TRBJ1-2,TRBV2,NA,TGTGCCAGCAGTGAAGCGAGGGCCGGTGGCTACACCTTC,CASSEARAGGYTF
NA,TRBJ1-2,TRBV20-1,NA,TGCAGTGCTAGCGAGAGCTATGGCTACACCTTC,CSASESYGYTF
NA,TRBJ1-4,TRBV21-1,NA,TGTGCCAGCAGCGTCTCGGGACAGGGGGACACTAATGAAAAACTGTTTTTT,CASSVSGQGDTNEKLFF
few,TRBJ2-7,TRBV5-4,TRBD2,TGTGCCAGCAGCTTGGGGGTAGCACGGACTAGCGGGTACGAGCAGTACTTC,CASSLGVARTSGYEQYF
few,TRBJ1-1,TRBV20-1,NA,TGCAGTGCTCGAGGCAGTACTGAAGCTTTCTTT,CSARGSTEAFF
NA,TRBJ1-6,TRBV7-2,NA,TGTGCCAGCAGCTCAGCGGGGGCTGGTAATTCACCCCTCCACTTT,CASSSAGAGNSPLHF
once,TRBJ1-2,TRBV7-9,TRBD1,TGTGCCAGCAGCTTAGGACAGGGGCATAACTATGGCTACACCTTC,CASSLGQGHNYGYTF
NA,TRBJ2-3,TRBV5-1,TRBD2,TGCGCCAGCAGCTTTCTAGCGGGGGGGCCTCCTACGCAGTATTTT,CASSFLAGGPPTQYF
NA,TRBJ1-1,TRBV27,NA,TGTGCCAGCAGTTTCGGAGGGAACACTGAAGCTTTCTTT,CASSFGGNTEAFF
NA,TRBJ1-1,TRBV6-4,NA,TGTGCCAGCAGTAGACAAGCTAACACTGAAGCTTTCTTT,CASSRQANTEAFF
NA,TRBJ2-7,TRBV5-6,TRBD1,TGTGCCAGCAGCCCCTACGACAGGGACCTATACGAGCAGTACTTC,CASSPYDRDLYEQYF
NA,TRBJ1-1,TRBV5-1,TRBD1,TGCGCCAGCAGCCTCGGGACAGCGAACACTGAAGCTTTCTTT,CASSLGTANTEAFF
few,TRBJ2-1,TRBV9,TRBD2,TGTGCCAGCAGTGCAACTAGCGGGGATTGGGGAGCCGGGATGTTAGAGCAGTTCTTC,CASSATSGDWGAGMLEQFF
once,TRBJ2-1,TRBV7-2,TRBD2,TGTGCCAGCAGGGAACGGCGTCTAGCGGGGTACAATGAGCAGTTCTTC,CASRERRLAGYNEQFF
NA,TRBJ2-1,TRBV30,NA,TGTGCCTGGAGTGTAGGGCTAGCGAGCTACAATGAGCAGTTCTTC,CAWSVGLASYNEQFF
NA,TRBJ1-4,TRBV5-4,NA,TGTGCCAGCAGGCGCACGGGTGGCACTAATGAAAAACTGTTTTTT,CASRRTGGTNEKLFF
NA,TRBJ1-2,TRBV6-1,TRBD1,TGTGCCAGCAGCACAGGGGTATGGAACTATGGCTACACCTTC,CASSTGVWNYGYTF
NA,TRBJ2-3,TRBV7-2,TRBD1,TGTGCCAGCAGGTGGACAGGGGTGAGCACAGATACGCAGTATTTT,CASRWTGVSTDTQYF
NA,TRBJ2-3,TRBV13,TRBD1,TGTGCCAGCAGCTTTGGTGACAGGGGGCCTGATACGCAGTATTTT,CASSFGDRGPDTQYF
NA,TRBJ1-1,TRBV5-6,TRBD1,TGTGCCAGCAGAAGGACAGGGATGTTTGAAGCTTTCTTT,CASRRTGMFEAFF
NA,TRBJ1-1,TRBV4-2,NA,TGTGCCAGCAGCCCCCTTACTAGGGACACTGAAGCTTTCTTT,CASSPLTRDTEAFF
NA,TRBJ2-5,TRBV18,TRBD2,TGTGCCAGCTCACCACCGGGACTACCCGAGACCCAGTACTTC,CASSPPGLPETQYF
NA,TRBJ2-3,TRBV5-1,NA,TGCGCCAGCACCTTACAGGGTTGGACAGATACGCAGTATTTT,CASTLQGWTDTQYF
NA,TRBJ1-2,TRBV7-2,NA,TGTGCCAGCAGCTTGGGCCAGGGACACCTCTATGGCTACACCTTC,CASSLGQGHLYGYTF
NA,TRBJ2-7,TRBV25-1,TRBD1,TGTGCCAGCAGTGAATTGGGGACAGGGGACCCCTGGGAGCAGTACTTC,CASSELGTGDPWEQYF
NA,TRBJ1-2,TRBV5-1,NA,TGCGCCAGCAGGCCGGGGGGCGCCCACTATGGCTACATCTTC,CASRPGGAHYGYIF
few,TRBJ1-5,TRBV19,TRBD1,TGTGCCAGTAGTATTGACAGGGAAAGCAATCAGCCCCAGCATTTT,CASSIDRESNQPQHF
NA,TRBJ2-7,TRBV7-2,NA,TGTGCCAGCAGCTTAGCCCTTAATGCCCGGGGAGAGCAGTACTTC,CASSLALNARGEQYF
NA,TRBJ2-5,TRBV7-9,NA,TGTGCCAGCAGCTTATTTATGAGGTACCAAGAGACCCAGTACTTC,CASSLFMRYQETQYF
few,TRBJ1-1,TRBV6-6,NA,TGTGCCAGCAGTTATGATCGGCAGGGTCTAACTGAAGCTTTCTTT,CASSYDRQGLTEAFF
few,TRBJ2-2,TRBV7-9,NA,TGTGCCAGCAGCCAACTAAAACTCCGCACCGGGGAGCTGTTTTTT,CASSQLKLRTGELFF
NA,TRBJ1-3,TRBV11-2,NA,TGTGCCAGCAGCCCGACAAGAAACACCATATATTTT,CASSPTRNTIYF
NA,TRBJ1-6,TRBV4-2,NA,TGTGCCAGCAGCCTTAGCAATTCACCCCTCCACTTT,CASSLSNSPLHF
NA,TRBJ1-5,TRBV30,NA,TGTGCCTGGAGTGCGCTGGAGGGAGGGCCCCAGCATTTT,CAWSALEGGPQHF
NA,TRBJ1-6,TRBV19,TRBD1,TGTGCCAGTAGTTCCTCGGACAGGGGCTTTTCACCCCTCCACTTT,CASSSSDRGFSPLHF
NA,TRBJ2-7,TRBV15,NA,TGTGCCACCAGCTGGGAGGGGGGACCCTACGAGCAGTACTTC,CATSWEGGPYEQYF
NA,TRBJ2-5,TRBV7-9,NA,TGTGCCAGCAGCTGGCAGACACAAGAGACCCAGTACTTC,CASSWQTQETQYF
NA,TRBJ2-7,TRBV21-1,NA,TGTGCCAGCAGCAGGGAGAGCGGGGGGATCGAGCAGTACTTC,CASSRESGGIEQYF
few,TRBJ1-1,TRBV6-4,NA,TGTGCCAGCAGCGAGGGACAGAACACTGAAGCTTTCTTT,CASSEGQNTEAFF
NA,TRBJ1-2,TRBV9,TRBD1,TGTGCCAGCAGCGAGAAGGACAGGACTTTTGCCTATGGCTACACCTTC,CASSEKDRTFAYGYTF
NA,TRBJ2-7,TRBV6-5,NA,TGTGCCAGCAGATACTCCGGGACACCGTACTACGAGCAGTACTTC,CASRYSGTPYYEQYF
NA,TRBJ1-6,TRBV6-5,TRBD1,TGTGCCAGCGGGACAGGCTATAATTCACCCCTCCACTTT,CASGTGYNSPLHF
NA,TRBJ1-5,TRBV5-1,NA,TGCGCCAGCAGTAGGGGGGGCGGGAATCAGCCCCAGCATTTT,CASSRGGGNQPQHF